These T cell receptor beta chains were read from a single sample in a study of OX40 agonist ivuxolimab in advanced cancers. Some clones are missing from TCRdb's copy, which holds only in-frame ones; the method was immunoSEQ multiplex PCR. The sample includes 40,000 or so clones, 70% to 90% seen only once; the top ten take approximately 0.6%. This specimen was CD4+ or CD8+ T cells sorted from blood, taken in a trial of the OX40 agonist ivuxolimab. Source of these receptors: an adult with an advanced solid tumor such as melanoma, head and neck, liver or kidney cancer. The conserved cysteine and the conserved F or W are not part of the CDR3 here. The order of the fields is CDR3 length, V gene, J gene, clone size, CDR3 protein. Not every row has a clone size; where given, it reads once, few, many or a size class.

>14|TRBV27|TRBJ2-5|.
ASSPGTASGKETQY
>9|TRBV6-9|TRBJ2-7|.
ASKGSGQKY
>12|TRBV6-5|TRBJ2-5|.
ASKPGQGGETQY
>16|TRBV18|TRBJ1-2|.
ASSVSRTDTSANYGYT
>14|TRBV11-3|TRBJ2-3|.
ASSLGGRQYTDTQY
>8|TRBV29-1|TRBJ2-5|.
SVEEETQY
>13|TRBV14|TRBJ2-1|.
ASSQWDRGLDEQF
>15|TRBV30|TRBJ2-1|.
AWSAQQGRRDYNEQF
>15|TRBV4-2|.|.
ASSQELAGAMMDEQY
>14|TRBV18|TRBJ1-1|few
ASSPMGGRGNTEAF
>14|TRBV15|TRBJ2-2|.
ATRRTAGGFAGELF
>10|TRBV7-2|TRBJ1-2|.
ASGSGVYGYT
>11|TRBV7-2|TRBJ2-1|few
ASGGTRTNEQF
>12|TRBV19|TRBJ2-2|.
ASSTQTAAGELF
>12|TRBV5-6|TRBJ2-6|.
ASRRSSGANVLT
>13|TRBV18|TRBJ1-5|.
ASSPGEAEGWPQH